The T cell receptor beta chain described here comes from a study of radiotherapy plus CTLA-4 blockade in lung cancer. Study-wide background: Among patients, 15% to 20% showed objective responses, and about 30% had disease control. Study observations and caveats: Reports state that early shifts in blood T cell clones, with interferon-beta, best predicted response. Tumor-derived TCR clones expanded in blood after radiotherapy plus ipilimumab.

V shed 2 bases, J shed 0 bases, and the junction held 2 bases outside the gene matches. The CDR3 extends over 15 amino acids. CDR1 is MNHEY and CDR2 is SVGAGI in the germline V gene. Patients with chemo-refractory metastatic non-small-cell lung cancer received focal radiation plus CTLA-4 blockade with ipilimumab. Sequencing used immunoSEQ multiplex PCR; TCRdb keeps in-frame clones, though not all of them. The sample includes 40,000 to 50,000 clones, roughly four fifths seen only once; the top ten take approximately 3.3%. Regarding this clone: The antigen is undetermined.

Sequenced material: peripheral blood, taken from a patient treated with radiotherapy plus ipilimumab. The sequence derives from a human donor with non-small cell lung cancer who had stable disease on radiotherapy plus ipilimumab. The V call is TRBV6-5, the J call TRBJ2-7; 9 nucleotides align to TRBD2. The CDR3 here is CASSYSGRSSYEQYF. The CDR3 DNA sequence: TGTGCCAGCAGTTACAGCGGGAGGAGCTCCTACGAGCAGTACTTC.